A selection of T cell receptor beta chains follows, all from one sample in a study of vaccination effects on CD4 cells after COVID-19. No antigens are known for them. Method: immunoSEQ multiplex PCR; TCRdb's copy keeps in-frame clones and lacks some. Here the sample spans roughly 71,000 clones, about 80% being singletons. The sequenced sample was CD4+ T cells from PBMCs cultured with HCoV-229E spike peptides, obtained after COVID-19 vaccination. These receptors were obtained from a human donor who received a COVID-19 vaccine. The CDR3 runs from the conserved cysteine through the conserved F or W. The D gene is left open where the match is weak. A row's size may be missing; if present it is once, few, many or a size class.

>TRBV9|NA|TRBJ2-1|TRBD1
CASSVGDSNEQFF
TGTGCCAGCAGCGTAGGGGACAGCAATGAGCAGTTCTTC
>TRBV14|NA|TRBJ2-1|NA
CASSQEAALISNEQFF
TGTGCCAGCAGCCAAGAAGCAGCTCTAATCTCCAATGAGCAGTTCTTC
>TRBV3-1/TRBV3-2|NA|TRBJ2-5|TRBD2
CASSHLGTSTLQETQYF
TGTGCCAGCAGCCACCTTGGGACTAGTACTCTTCAAGAGACCCAGTACTTC
>TRBV3-1/TRBV3-2|NA|TRBJ1-2|TRBD1
CASSRGQGEGYTF
TGTGCCAGCAGCCGAGGACAGGGGGAAGGCTACACCTTC
>TRBV19|NA|TRBJ2-1|TRBD1
CASRGQGLDYNEQFF
TGTGCCAGTAGGGGACAGGGACTGGACTACAATGAGCAGTTCTTC
>TRBV6-4|NA|TRBJ2-3|TRBD2
CASSVGAGVDTQYF
TGTGCCAGCAGTGTCGGGGCGGGGGTCGATACGCAGTATTTT
>TRBV7-9|NA|TRBJ2-3|NA
CASSFPGGVSTDTQYF
TGTGCCAGCAGCTTCCCGGGGGGCGTTAGCACAGATACGCAGTATTTT
>TRBV4-1|NA|TRBJ2-3|NA
CASSQDLALPTDTQYF
TGCGCCAGCAGCCAAGATCTGGCGTTACCCACAGATACGCAGTATTTT
>TRBV5-1|NA|TRBJ1-6|NA
CASSDREGRDSPLHF
TGCGCCAGCAGCGACCGGGAGGGCAGGGATTCACCCCTCCACTTT
>TRBV6-1|once|TRBJ1-3|NA
CASSEAAPAYGNTIYF
TGTGCCAGCAGTGAAGCGGCCCCGGCCTACGGAAACACCATATATTTT
>TRBV27|NA|TRBJ1-1|TRBD1
CASSRGFWTGPEFGTEAFF
TGTGCCAGCAGCCGCGGTTTCTGGACAGGGCCTGAATTTGGCACTGAAGCTTTCTTT
>TRBV6-1|NA|TRBJ1-2|TRBD1
CASSEAIRGTGRDGYTF
TGTGCCAGCAGTGAAGCTATCCGCGGGACAGGGAGGGATGGCTACACCTTC
>TRBV4-3|NA|TRBJ2-2|NA
CASSQDFRTGELFF
TGCGCCAGCAGCCAAGATTTTCGGACCGGGGAGCTGTTTTTT
>TRBV7-9|NA|TRBJ2-2|NA
CASSPGGHDGELFF
TGTGCCAGCAGCCCGGGGGGCCATGACGGGGAGCTGTTTTTT
>TRBV30|NA|TRBJ1-2|TRBD1
CAWSPQRETGLTF
TGTGCCTGGAGTCCGCAAAGGGAGACAGGGCTCACCTTC
>TRBV4-3|NA|TRBJ2-2|TRBD2
CASSQIRSSGTYTGELFF
TGCGCCAGCAGCCAAATACGCTCTAGCGGGACTTACACCGGGGAGCTGTTTTTT
>TRBV5-6|NA|TRBJ1-2|NA
CASSLKHRTYYGYTF
TGTGCCAGCAGCTTGAAGCACAGAACTTACTATGGCTACACCTTC
>TRBV6-6|NA|TRBJ2-5|NA
CASSYGGPRETQYF
TGTGCCAGCAGTTACGGGGGGCCGCGGGAGACCCAGTACTTC
>TRBV30|NA|TRBJ1-4|NA
CAWSTEGGTNEKLFF
TGTGCCTGGAGTACCGAGGGGGGAACTAATGAAAAACTGTTTTTT
>TRBV7-2|NA|TRBJ1-5|NA
CASSLRSNQPQHF
TGTGCCAGCAGCTTACGGAGTAATCAGCCCCAGCATTTT
>TRBV21-1|NA|TRBJ2-1|NA
CASSKGGLSSYNEQFF
TGTGCCAGCAGCAAAGGGGGTCTGAGCTCCTACAATGAGCAGTTCTTC
>TRBV12-3/TRBV12-4|once|TRBJ1-2|NA
CASSLGAAYGYTF
TGTGCCAGCAGTTTGGGGGCAGCATATGGCTACACCTTC
>TRBV7-7|NA|TRBJ1-2|NA
CASSLFARDDYGYTF
TGTGCCAGCAGCTTATTTGCCAGGGACGACTATGGCTACACCTTC
>TRBV9|once|TRBJ2-3|TRBD2
CASSRGGRGPDTQYF
TGTGCCAGCAGTCGGGGGGGGCGCGGCCCAGATACGCAGTATTTT
>TRBV19|NA|TRBJ1-2|NA
CASSARRGIGGYTF
TGTGCCAGTAGTGCCCGCAGGGGAATTGGTGGCTACACCTTC
>TRBV18|NA|TRBJ1-1|TRBD1
CASSPTLQGSGHTEAFF
TGTGCCAGCTCACCTACCCTACAGGGGTCGGGGCACACTGAAGCTTTCTTT
>TRBV6-5|NA|TRBJ2-2|NA
CASRGLTYTGELFF
TGTGCCAGCAGAGGTCTCACTTACACCGGGGAGCTGTTTTTT
>TRBV5-1|once|TRBJ2-3|TRBD2
CASSFLGGRGTDTQYF
TGCGCCAGCAGCTTTCTGGGAGGGCGAGGCACAGATACGCAGTATTTT
>TRBV30|NA|TRBJ1-1|NA
CAWSVKGTNTEAFF
TGTGCCTGGAGTGTAAAGGGGACGAACACTGAAGCTTTCTTT
>TRBV24-1|NA|TRBJ1-2|NA
CATSDRDGEVYGYTF
TGTGCCACCAGTGATAGAGACGGGGAAGTCTATGGCTACACCTTC
>TRBV27|NA|TRBJ1-1|NA
CASSLSGARTEAFF
TGTGCCAGCAGTTTATCAGGGGCGCGGACTGAAGCTTTCTTT
>TRBV18|NA|TRBJ1-5|NA
CASSPAGGDGQHF
TGTGCCAGCTCACCTGCGGGGGGGGACGGGCAGCATTTT
>TRBV7-3|NA|TRBJ2-2|NA
CASSLSGFLHTNTGELFF
TGTGCCAGCAGCTTATCGGGGTTCCTCCACACGAACACCGGGGAGCTGTTTTTT
>TRBV6-5|NA|TRBJ2-1|TRBD1
CASSLTGPSYNEQFF
TGTGCCAGCAGTCTGACAGGGCCTTCCTACAATGAGCAGTTCTTC
>TRBV5-6|once|TRBJ1-1|TRBD1
CASSRRWPLSGGNTEAFF
TGTGCCAGCAGCCGACGGTGGCCCTTGTCAGGGGGAAACACTGAAGCTTTCTTT
>TRBV12-5|once|TRBJ2-2|NA
CASGQGEVTGELFF
TGTGCTAGCGGCCAGGGGGAGGTCACCGGGGAGCTGTTTTTT
>TRBV3-1/TRBV3-2|NA|TRBJ2-2|NA
CASSQGIPNTGELFF
TGTGCCAGCAGCCAAGGGATACCGAACACCGGGGAGCTGTTTTTT
>TRBV9|NA|TRBJ2-5|NA
CASSLEGFGTQYF
TGTGCCAGCAGCCTAGAGGGATTCGGGACCCAGTACTTC
>TRBV27|NA|TRBJ1-6|TRBD1
CASSLNPGTGDSPLHF
TGTGCCAGCAGTTTAAACCCCGGGACAGGCGATTCACCCCTCCACTTT
>TRBV18|NA|TRBJ2-5|NA
CASSPRGTAGSGPQETQYF
TGTGCCAGCTCACCAAGGGGGACCGCGGGTTCAGGACCCCAAGAGACCCAGTACTTC
>TRBV27|few|TRBJ1-2|NA
CASREFGGYGYTF
TGTGCCAGCAGGGAATTTGGTGGCTATGGCTACACCTTC
>TRBV25-1|few|TRBJ1-2|NA
CASSESSYGYTF
TGTGCCAGCAGTGAGTCGTCCTATGGCTACACCTTC
>TRBV19|NA|TRBJ2-1|TRBD2
CASSIAGGVNEQFF
TGTGCCAGTAGTATAGCGGGGGGTGTCAATGAGCAGTTCTTC
>TRBV2|few|TRBJ1-2|NA
CASSERRGGGYTF
TGTGCCAGCAGTGAAAGACGGGGGGGTGGCTACACCTTC
>TRBV6-5|NA|TRBJ1-5|NA
CASNRLPGQPQHF
TGTGCCAGCAACCGCCTCCCCGGGCAGCCCCAGCATTTT
>TRBV4-1|NA|TRBJ2-1|TRBD2
CASSQNSGGPWGEQFF
TGCGCCAGCAGCCAAAATAGCGGGGGGCCCTGGGGTGAGCAGTTCTTC
>TRBV6-5|NA|TRBJ2-1|NA
CASSPTLGLQDEQFF
TGTGCCAGCAGTCCAACTCTAGGACTGCAGGATGAGCAGTTCTTC
>TRBV11-2|NA|TRBJ2-3|TRBD2
CASSLVGGGGGTQYF
TGTGCCAGCAGCTTAGTTGGCGGTGGGGGAGGGACGCAGTATTTT
>TRBV30|few|TRBJ1-1|NA
CAWSVRNTEAFF
TGTGCCTGGAGTGTCAGGAACACTGAAGCTTTCTTT
>TRBV19|NA|TRBJ1-2|TRBD1
CASNGQGALYGYTF
TGTGCCAGTAATGGACAGGGGGCATTGTATGGCTACACCTTC
>TRBV12-3/TRBV12-4|NA|TRBJ2-1|NA
CASSYRRLRFF
TGTGCCAGCAGCTATAGACGGCTGCGGTTCTTC
>TRBV7-9|NA|TRBJ1-4|NA
CASRVEGANEKLFF
TGTGCCAGCAGGGTTGAAGGGGCTAATGAAAAACTGTTTTTT
>TRBV5-5|NA|TRBJ1-2|NA
CASSLEYVALGYTF
TGTGCCAGCAGCTTGGAGTACGTGGCATTAGGCTACACCTTC
>TRBV24-1|NA|TRBJ2-3|NA
CATRARGGATDTQYF
TGTGCCACCCGTGCTCGGGGCGGGGCGACAGATACGCAGTATTTT